Shown below are 8 T cell receptor beta chains from a single sample sequenced in a study of T cells in Graves' hyperthyroidism and ophthalmopathy. RNA transcripts gave rise to amplified TCR beta CDR3 regions. The primer set for the first-round RT-PCR of the TCR CDR3 was HTBI. In TCRdb, the multiplex PCR reads were re-called with MiXCR into one record per CDR3 protein. The sample yields more than 350,000 distinct CDR3 sequences, 15% to 20% seen once. The sequenced material came from blood. The source of these receptors is a young woman with Graves' hyperthyroidism that later progressed to Graves' ophthalmopathy.

On this clonotype itself: One junction end disagrees with the germline gene, perhaps due to a read error. The rearrangement uses TRBV18 and TRBJ1-2; 7 bases align to TRBD1. CDR1 and CDR2 from the germline V gene are KGHSH and LQKENI. The CDR3 spans 15 residues. DNA for the CDR3: TGTGCCAGCTCACTAAGACAGGGAGAGGCCTATGGCTGCACCTTC. This encodes CASSLRQGEAYGCTF.

Remarks on this clonotype: The junction departs from germline at one end; a sequencing error may be responsible. The chain links TRBV20-1 to TRBJ2-2; D is ambiguous. Germline V lookup: CDR1 DFQATT, CDR2 SNEGSKA (reference sequence). The CDR3 has 14 residues. The CDR3 spells CGARDGRLTGELFF. CDR3 DNA sequence: TGCGGTGCTAGAGATGGACGGCTGACCGGGGAGCTGTTTTTT.

V and J are TRBV27 and TRBJ1-2, with unresolved D. Germline-derived CDR1 and CDR2 are MNHEY and SMNVEV (reference sequence). The V gene lost 5 bases and the J gene lost 5 bases, with 24 bases spanning the gap. This CDR3 spans 17 amino acids. The CDR3 loop reads CASSSQVLRREGYGYTF. CDR3 DNA: TGTGCCAGCAGTAGTCAGGTCTTAAGGAGGGAAGGTTATGGCTACACCTTC.

This chain connects TRBV5-1 to TRBJ1-5; 8 positions match TRBD1. The V segment lost 3 bases and the J segment 7 bases; nucleotides outside the gene matches: 6. This CDR3 region has 14 residues. Germline V lookup: CDR1 SGHRS, CDR2 YFSETQ. CDR3 sequence reads: CASSWTGIGQPQHF. CDR3 DNA sequence: TGCGCCAGCAGCTGGACAGGGATTGGGCAGCCCCAGCATTTT.

This clonotype was detected many times. The chain is built from TRBV19 and TRBJ1-5; TRBD1 might be the D (6 bases). Germline assignment: CDR1 LNHDA and CDR2 SQIVND (reference sequence). The ends were cut back, 5 bases at V and 1 base at J, with 24 bases in the middle. CDR3 length: 19 amino acids. CDR3 coding DNA: TGTGCCAGTAGTGGAGACAGGATCCTAACCATCTCGAGCAATCAGCCCCAGCATTTT. It yields the protein CASSGDRILTISSNQPQHF.

This clonotype was recorded at least ten times. This chain connects TRBV27 to TRBJ1-2; D might be TRBD1 (6 bases). There are 13 residues in the CDR3. Trimming stripped 2 bases from V and 4 bases from J, with 8 bases between. CDR1 and CDR2 from the germline V gene are MNHEY and SMNVEV (reference sequence). CDR3 protein: CASSLQGFYGYTF. In DNA, the CDR3 is TGTGCCAGCAGTTTACAGGGGTTCTATGGCTACACCTTC.

This clonotype has a handful of counts. This chain links TRBV5-1 with TRBJ2-1; D is unclear. There are 14 residues in the CDR3. Germline CDR1 SGHRS, CDR2 YFSETQ. V was trimmed by 4 bases and J by 8 bases, leaving 16 bases between them. The CDR3 is CASSESTRSDEQFF. The CDR3 nucleotides are TGCGCCAGCAGCGAGTCCACCAGGAGCGATGAGCAGTTCTTC.

The chain joins TRBV20-1 to TRBJ1-2; D is undetermined. The CDR3 totals 14 residues. V lost 2 bases to trimming and J lost 4 bases, with 14 bases between them. Germline values: CDR1 DFQATT, CDR2 SNEGSKA (reference sequence). The CDR3 DNA reads TGCAGTGCTAGACGGATCGGACGTAGCTATGGCTACACCTTC. Amino acid sequence: CSARRIGRSYGYTF.